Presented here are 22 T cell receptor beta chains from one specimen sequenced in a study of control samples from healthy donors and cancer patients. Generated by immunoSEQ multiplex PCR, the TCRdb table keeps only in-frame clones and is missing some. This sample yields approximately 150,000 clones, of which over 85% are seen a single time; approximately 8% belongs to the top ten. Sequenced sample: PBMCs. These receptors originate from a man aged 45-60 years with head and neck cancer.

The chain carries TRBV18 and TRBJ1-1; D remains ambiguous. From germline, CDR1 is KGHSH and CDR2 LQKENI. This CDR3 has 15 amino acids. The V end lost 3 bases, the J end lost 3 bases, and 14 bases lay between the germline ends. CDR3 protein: CASSPAANGYTEAFF. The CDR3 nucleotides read TGTGCCAGCTCACCGGCCGCAAATGGGTACACTGAAGCTTTCTTT.

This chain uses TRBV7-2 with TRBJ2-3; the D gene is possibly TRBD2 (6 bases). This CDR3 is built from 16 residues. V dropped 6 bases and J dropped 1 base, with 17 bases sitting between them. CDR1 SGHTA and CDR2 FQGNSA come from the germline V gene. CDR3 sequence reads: CASSSPPGLRTDTQYF. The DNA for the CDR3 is TGTGCCAGCAGTTCCCCCCCGGGACTTCGCACAGATACGCAGTATTTT.

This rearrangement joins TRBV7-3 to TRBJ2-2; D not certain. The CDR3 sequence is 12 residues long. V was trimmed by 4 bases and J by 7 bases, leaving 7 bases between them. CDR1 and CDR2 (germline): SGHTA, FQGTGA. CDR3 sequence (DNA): TGTGCCAGCAGCTCACAAAGCGGGGAGCTGTTTTTT. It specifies CASSSQSGELFF.

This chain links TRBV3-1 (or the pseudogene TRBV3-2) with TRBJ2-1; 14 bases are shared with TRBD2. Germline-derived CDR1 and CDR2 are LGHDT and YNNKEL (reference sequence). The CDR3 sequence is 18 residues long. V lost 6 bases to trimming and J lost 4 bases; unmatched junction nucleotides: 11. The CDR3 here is CASSTTSGGDDVYNEQFF. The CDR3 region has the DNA TGTGCCAGCAGTACGACTAGCGGGGGGGACGACGTTTACAATGAGCAGTTCTTC.

The CDR3 bases are TGTGCCAGCAGCCCAGTGGGCGGGGGTTACAATGAGCAGTTCTTC. Amino acid sequence: CASSPVGGGYNEQFF. The genes are TRBV9 and TRBJ2-1, with TRBD2 identical over 7 bases. Germline lookup yields CDR1 SGDLS and CDR2 YYNGEE. The junction had 8 bases not matched to a gene; V was cut back by 4 bases and J by 4 bases. CDR3 length equals 15 residues.

In DNA form, the CDR3 reads TGTGCCAGCAGCTTCATAGGGGTGGTATCACCCCTCCACTTT. Translated: CASSFIGVVSPLHF. The chain links TRBV7-2 to TRBJ1-6, with a weak D call TRBD1 (5 bases). From germline, CDR1 is SGHTA and CDR2 FQGNSA. The CDR3 is made up of 14 amino acids. V was clipped by 3 bases and J by 10 bases, with 13 bases between them.

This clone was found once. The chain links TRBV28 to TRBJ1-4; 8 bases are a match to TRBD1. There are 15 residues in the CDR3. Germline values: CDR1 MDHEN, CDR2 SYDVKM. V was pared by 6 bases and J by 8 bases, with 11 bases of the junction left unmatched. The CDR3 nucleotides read TGTGCCAGCAGCCCGACGGACAGGGTTAGGGAAAAACTGTTTTTT. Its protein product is CASSPTDRVREKLFF. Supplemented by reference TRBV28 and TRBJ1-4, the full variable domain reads DVKVTQSSRYLVKRTGEKVFLECVQDMDHENMFWYRQDPGLGLRLIYFSYDVKMKEKGDIPEGYSVSREKKERFSLILESASTNQTSMYLCASSPTDRVREKLFFGSGTQLSVL.

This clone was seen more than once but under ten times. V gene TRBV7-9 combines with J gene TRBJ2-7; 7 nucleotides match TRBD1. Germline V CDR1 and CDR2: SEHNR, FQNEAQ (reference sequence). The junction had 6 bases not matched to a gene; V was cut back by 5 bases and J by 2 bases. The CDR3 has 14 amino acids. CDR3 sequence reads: CASSRQGSPYEQYF. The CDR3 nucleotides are TGTGCCAGCAGCCGACAGGGATCCCCCTACGAGCAGTACTTC.

This CDR3 is CATSRAGDLTDTQYF. The CDR3 DNA is TGTGCCACCAGCCGGGCGGGGGACCTCACAGATACGCAGTATTTT. The rearrangement joins TRBV24-1 to TRBJ2-3; 7 bases align to TRBD2. The CDR3 runs 15 residues. In germline, CDR1 is KGHDR, CDR2 SFDVKD. Trimming took 7 bases from V and 2 from J; bases not matched to a gene: 8.

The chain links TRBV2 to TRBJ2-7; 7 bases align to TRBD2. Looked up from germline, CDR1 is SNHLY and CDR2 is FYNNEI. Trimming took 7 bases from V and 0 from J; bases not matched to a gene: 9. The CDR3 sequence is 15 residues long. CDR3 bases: TGTGCCAGCACTCGTGGGAGGGATAGCTCCTACGAGCAGTACTTC. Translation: CASTRGRDSSYEQYF.

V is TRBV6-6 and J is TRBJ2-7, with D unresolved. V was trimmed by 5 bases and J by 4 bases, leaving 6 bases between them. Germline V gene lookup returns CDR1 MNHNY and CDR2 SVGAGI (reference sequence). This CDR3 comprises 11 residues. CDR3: CASSNQYEQYF. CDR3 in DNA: TGTGCCAGCAGTAACCAGTACGAGCAGTACTTC.

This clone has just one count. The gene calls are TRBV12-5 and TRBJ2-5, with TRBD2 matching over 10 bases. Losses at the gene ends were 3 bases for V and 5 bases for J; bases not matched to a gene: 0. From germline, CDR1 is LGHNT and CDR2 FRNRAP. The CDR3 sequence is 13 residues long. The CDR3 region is CASGLAGGETQYF. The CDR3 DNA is TGTGCTAGTGGTTTAGCGGGAGGGGAGACCCAGTACTTC.

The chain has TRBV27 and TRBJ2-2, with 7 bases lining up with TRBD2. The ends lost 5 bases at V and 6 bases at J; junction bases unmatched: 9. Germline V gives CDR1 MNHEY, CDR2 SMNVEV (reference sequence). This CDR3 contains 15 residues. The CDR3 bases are TGTGCCAGCAGTGTCCTGGGAGGGCAGGCCGGGGAGCTGTTTTTT. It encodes CASSVLGGQAGELFF.

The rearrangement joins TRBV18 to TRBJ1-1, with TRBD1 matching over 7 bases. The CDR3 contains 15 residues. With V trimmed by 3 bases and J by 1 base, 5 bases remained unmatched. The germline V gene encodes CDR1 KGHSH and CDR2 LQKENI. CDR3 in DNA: TGTGCCAGCTCACCGACGGAGGGGGCGAACACTGAAGCTTTCTTT. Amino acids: CASSPTEGANTEAFF.

The CDR3 DNA follows: TGTGCCAGCAGCCCGGACAGGGGGAAGTATGAGCAGTTCTTC. Translating gives CASSPDRGKYEQFF. The gene calls are TRBV11-3 and TRBJ2-1; 10 bases fit TRBD1. The trim removed 5 bases at V and 8 bases at J, leaving 6 bases unmatched. The CDR3 consists of 14 residues. Per germline, CDR1 SGHNT and CDR2 YENEEA.

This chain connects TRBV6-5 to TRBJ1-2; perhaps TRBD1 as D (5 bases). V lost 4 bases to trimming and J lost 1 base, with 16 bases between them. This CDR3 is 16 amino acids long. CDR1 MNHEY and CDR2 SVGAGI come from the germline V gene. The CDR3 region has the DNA TGTGCCAGCAGTTCCATGGAGGGGCCGCATAACTATGGCTACACCTTC. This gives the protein CASSSMEGPHNYGYTF.

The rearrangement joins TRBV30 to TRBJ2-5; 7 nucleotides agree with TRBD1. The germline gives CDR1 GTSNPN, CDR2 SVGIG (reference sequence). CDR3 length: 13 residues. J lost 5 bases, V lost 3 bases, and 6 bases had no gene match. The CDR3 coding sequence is TGTGCCTGGAGCTCAACAGGGGTTGAGACCCAGTACTTC. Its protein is CAWSSTGVETQYF.

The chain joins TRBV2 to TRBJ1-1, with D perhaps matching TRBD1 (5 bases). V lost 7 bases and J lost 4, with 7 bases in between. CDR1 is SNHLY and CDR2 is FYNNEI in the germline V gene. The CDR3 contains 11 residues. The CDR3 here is CASTRGTEAFF. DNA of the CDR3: TGTGCCAGCACGAGGGGCACTGAAGCTTTCTTT.

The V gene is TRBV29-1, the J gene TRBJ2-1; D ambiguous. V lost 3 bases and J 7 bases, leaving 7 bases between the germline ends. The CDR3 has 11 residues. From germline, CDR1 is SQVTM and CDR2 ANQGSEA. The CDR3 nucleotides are TGCAGCGTTGAGTTGAGTAATGAGCAGTTCTTC. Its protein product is CSVELSNEQFF.

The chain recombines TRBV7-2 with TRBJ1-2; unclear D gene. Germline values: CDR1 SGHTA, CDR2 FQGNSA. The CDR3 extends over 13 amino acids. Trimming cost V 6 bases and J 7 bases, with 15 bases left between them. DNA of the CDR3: TGTGCCAGCAGTTATACATGGGCTTTTGGCTACACCTTC. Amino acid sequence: CASSYTWAFGYTF.

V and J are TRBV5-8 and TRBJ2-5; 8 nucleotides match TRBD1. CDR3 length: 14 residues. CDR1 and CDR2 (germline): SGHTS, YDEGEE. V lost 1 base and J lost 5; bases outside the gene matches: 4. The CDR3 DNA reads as TGTGCCAGCAGCTTGTCAGGGGGCGGCGAGACCCAGTACTTC. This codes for CASSLSGGGETQYF. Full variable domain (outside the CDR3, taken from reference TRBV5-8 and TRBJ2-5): EAGVTQSPTHLIKTRGQQATLRCSPISGHTSVYWYQQALGLGLQFLLWYDEGEERNRGNFPPRFSGRQFPNYSSELNVNALELEDSALYLCASSLSGGGETQYFGPGTRLLVL.

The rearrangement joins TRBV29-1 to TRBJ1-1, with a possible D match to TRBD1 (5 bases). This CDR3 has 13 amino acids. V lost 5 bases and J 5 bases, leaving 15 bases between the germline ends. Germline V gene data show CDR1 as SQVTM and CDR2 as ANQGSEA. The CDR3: CSVSRGTGTEAFF. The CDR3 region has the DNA TGCAGCGTTTCGCGGGGGACGGGTACTGAAGCTTTCTTT. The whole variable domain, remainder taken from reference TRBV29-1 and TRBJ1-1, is SAVISQKPSRDICQRGTSLTIQCQVDSQVTMMFWYRQQPGQSLTLIATANQGSEATYESGFVIDKFPISRPNLTFSTLTVSNMSPEDSSIYLCSVSRGTGTEAFFGQGTRLTVV.